The 27 T cell receptor beta chains given below trace back to one sample, sequenced in a study of T-cell reconstitution after alpha-beta-depleted transplantation in children (dated by TCRdb to 2016 to 2017). The library was generated by PCR. The listed sequencing device is Illumina HiSeq 2500. TCR library preparation used molecular barcoding, with unique molecular identifiers applied to normalize quantification of the TCRbeta repertoire. Clones were called with MiXCR by TCRdb after fastp trimmed the public reads at Q25, and only in-frame beta chains were retained. Here each entry gathers all rows of one CDR3 protein and keeps the most common genes and DNA. In this sample the table shows some 300,000 distinct CDR3 sequences, 10% of which occur a single time. Together, the top ten hold less than 8% of the sample. The sample's treatment or condition label, decoded: allogeneic hematopoietic cell transplantation with graft depleted of TCRalphabeta T cells and CD19 B cells.

Sequenced here: PBMCs, sampled before TCRalphabeta/CD19-depleted stem cell transplant. These receptors all come from a boy under three years old with acute myeloid leukemia, due to receive a stem cell transplant.

This clonotype occurred many times. The genes are TRBV5-1 and TRBJ2-7; 7 bases fit TRBD1. This CDR3 is built from 15 residues. J gave up 1 base and V 2 bases, and 6 bases lay outside the gene matches. The germline CDR1 and CDR2 sequences are SGHRS and YFSETQ. The CDR3 is CASSFKDRPSYEQYF. The CDR3 DNA is TGCGCCAGCAGCTTTAAGGACAGGCCATCCTACGAGCAGTACTTC.

This clonotype was counted ten times or more. The chain is built from TRBV20-1 and TRBJ2-7; tentatively, D is TRBD1 (7 bases). The CDR3 spans 13 residues. Germline CDR1 DFQATT, CDR2 SNEGSKA (reference sequence). V dropped 2 bases and J dropped 3 bases, with 11 bases sitting between them. The CDR3 region has the DNA TGCAGTGCTAGAAGGCAGGGGGGCTACGAGCAGTACTTC. The encoded protein is CSARRQGGYEQYF.

This clonotype was recorded many times. This rearrangement joins TRBV5-1 to TRBJ2-3; a weak D match, TRBD2 (5 bases). CDR3 length: 13 amino acids. V lost 5 bases and J lost 1, with 8 bases in between. In germline, CDR1 is SGHRS, CDR2 YFSETQ. In DNA, the CDR3 is TGCGCCAGCAGAAGCGGAGGCACAGATACGCAGTATTTT. This sequence encodes CASRSGGTDTQYF.

This clonotype was seen repeatedly, ten times or more. The genes are TRBV7-9 and TRBJ2-3, with TRBD1 identical over 9 bases. V lost 5 bases to trimming and J lost 4 bases; unmatched junction nucleotides: 10. Germline V gene sequence: CDR1 SEHNR, CDR2 FQNEAQ (reference sequence). This CDR3 spans 16 amino acids. CDR3 residues: CASSRGDRVRADTQYF. CDR3 coding DNA: TGTGCCAGCAGCCGGGGGGACAGGGTACGGGCAGATACGCAGTATTTT.

This clonotype was counted between two and nine times. The J gene is TRBJ2-3, the V gene TRBV20-1; TRBD2 is a possible D gene (5 bases). The length of the CDR3 is 15 residues. The germline gives CDR1 DFQATT, CDR2 SNEGSKA (reference sequence). With 5 bases removed from V and 3 bases from J, the gap between germline ends came to 18 bases. CDR3 sequence (DNA): TGCAGTGCTTCTTCCGTCCCGAGGGTAACAGATACGCAGTATTTT. This codes for CSASSVPRVTDTQYF.

This clonotype was observed at least ten times. V usage is TRBV7-9 and J usage is TRBJ2-7; TRBD2 agrees at 8 bases. Trimming at V came to 5 bases and at J to 4 bases, leaving 13 bases not matched to a gene. The CDR3 is 16 residues long. Germline assignment: CDR1 SEHNR and CDR2 FQNEAQ (reference sequence). CDR3 in DNA: TGTGCCAGCAGCCCCTCGGCCGGGAGGGCAGTTTACGAGCAGTACTTC. Translating gives CASSPSAGRAVYEQYF.

This clonotype was seen many times. V gene TRBV4-3 combines with J gene TRBJ2-5; D assignment may be TRBD1 or TRBD2 (5 bases each). Germline loops: CDR1 LGHNA, CDR2 YSLEER. V lost 0 bases and J 6 bases, leaving 8 bases between the germline ends. The CDR3 runs 13 residues. CDR3 sequence reads: CASSQDPGQTQYF. The CDR3 nucleotides are TGCGCCAGCAGCCAAGATCCGGGGCAGACCCAGTACTTC.

This clonotype was counted ten times or more. The rearrangement links TRBV28 to TRBJ1-5, with D maybe TRBD1 (6 bases). The CDR3 covers 14 residues. V dropped 5 bases and J dropped 7 bases, with 15 bases sitting between them. Germline CDR1 MDHEN, CDR2 SYDVKM. The CDR3 DNA follows: TGTGCCAGCAGTCCGCAGGGGCTCGAGCAGCCCCAGCATTTT. Translating it yields CASSPQGLEQPQHF.

This clonotype appeared many times. The V gene is TRBV5-8, the J gene TRBJ2-4; a possible D gene is TRBD2 (5 bases). Looked up from germline, CDR1 is SGHTS and CDR2 is YDEGEE. The V end was cut by 0 bases, the J end by 0 bases, with 13 bases between. The length of the CDR3 is 17 residues. The CDR3 DNA reads TGTGCCAGCAGCTTGGTCTCAGGACTCCTAGCCAAAAACATTCAGTACTTC. Translated, it gives CASSLVSGLLAKNIQYF.

Ten or more counts support this clonotype. This chain connects TRBV7-9 to TRBJ2-2; D is unclear. The V gene lost 3 bases and the J gene lost 3 bases, with 14 bases spanning the gap. Per the germline V gene, CDR1 is SEHNR and CDR2 is FQNEAQ (reference sequence). The CDR3 contains 16 residues. The CDR3 DNA follows: TGTGCCAGCAGCTTGTCTCCAGCCGTGTACACCGGGGAGCTGTTTTTT. It codes for CASSLSPAVYTGELFF.

This clonotype was detected ten times or more. The chain uses TRBV5-1 and TRBJ2-3; 7 bases align to TRBD2. The CDR3 is 17 residues long. Germline loops: CDR1 SGHRS, CDR2 YFSETQ. V was pared by 0 bases and J by 0 bases, with 7 bases of the junction left unmatched. The CDR3 region is CASSLEPAGTSTDTQYF. The CDR3 bases are TGCGCCAGCAGCTTGGAACCAGCGGGAACTAGCACAGATACGCAGTATTTT.

This clonotype was detected only a few times. This chain joins TRBV7-6 and TRBJ2-7; TRBD1 or TRBD2 may be the D gene (6 bases each). The V and J ends lost 4 bases and 0 bases respectively, with 16 bases between them. Per the germline V gene, CDR1 is SGHVS and CDR2 is FNYEAQ. CDR3 length: 16 amino acids. The CDR3 reads CASSSPVGGPSYEQYF. The CDR3 region has the DNA TGTGCCAGCAGCTCCCCGGTCGGGGGCCCCTCCTACGAGCAGTACTTC. Combining the CDR3 with reference TRBV7-6 and TRBJ2-7 gives the whole variable domain GAGVSQSPRYKVTKRGQDVALRCDPISGHVSLYWYRQALGQGPEFLTYFNYEAQQDKSGLPNDRFSAERPEGSISTLTIQRTEQRDSAMYRCASSSPVGGPSYEQYFGPGTRLTVT.

The CDR3 coding sequence is TGTGCCAGCAGCCCCCGCTCGTGGGCAGGGGAAGGCTACACCTTC. This gives the protein CASSPRSWAGEGYTF. This chain uses TRBV7-2 with TRBJ1-2; maybe TRBD1 (6 bases). Germline CDR1 is SGHTA and CDR2 is FQGNSA. Trimming took 5 bases from V and 8 from J, leaving 21 bases between them. The CDR3 is 15 amino acids.

The chain joins TRBV14 to TRBJ2-2; D possibly corresponds to TRBD1 (7 bases). Germline CDR1 is SGHDN and CDR2 is FVKESK. V gave up 1 base and J gave up 7 bases, with 16 bases separating them. The CDR3 consists of 16 residues. CDR3 sequence (DNA): TGTGCCAGCAGCCAAGTAGGCAGGGGGGCCGTCGGGGAGCTGTTTTTT. It specifies CASSQVGRGAVGELFF.

Ten or more counts support this clonotype. The chain recombines TRBV12-3 or TRBV12-4 with TRBJ2-2, with 8 bases that match TRBD2. The CDR3 contains 16 residues. V was clipped by 7 bases and J by 6 bases; unmatched bases: 13. CDR3: CASTPYGSGVPGELFF. The CDR3 nucleotides are TGTGCCAGCACCCCTTATGGTAGCGGGGTTCCCGGGGAGCTGTTTTTT.

This clonotype was detected many times. The chain employs TRBV13 and TRBJ2-7; maybe TRBD1 (5 bases). Trimming took 5 bases from V and 2 from J, leaving 16 bases between them. The CDR3 is 15 residues long. CDR1 is PRHDT and CDR2 is FYEKMQ in the germline V gene (reference sequence). CDR3 bases: TGTGCCAGCAGCCCGCTCAGGGATCACCCCTACGAGCAGTACTTC. It translates to CASSPLRDHPYEQYF.

This clonotype was observed many times. J is TRBJ2-2 and V is TRBV4-2, with 7 positions matching TRBD1. This CDR3 spans 15 amino acids. J was trimmed by 7 bases and V by 1 base; bases with no gene match: 6. Germline V lookup: CDR1 LGHNA, CDR2 YNFKEQ. The CDR3 loop is CASSQGGGADGELFF. For the CDR3, the DNA is TGTGCCAGCAGCCAAGGAGGGGGCGCAGACGGGGAGCTGTTTTTT.

In this sample, this clonotype turned up many times. This sequence joins TRBV5-1 and TRBJ2-2; the D gene is possibly TRBD2 (6 bases). CDR1 and CDR2 from the germline V gene are SGHRS and YFSETQ. V lost 1 base to trimming and J lost 7 bases, with 11 bases between them. The CDR3 extends over 14 amino acids. The DNA of the CDR3 is TGCGCCAGCAGCTTGTCTCAGGGAGGCGGGGAGCTGTTTTTT. It specifies CASSLSQGGGELFF.

This clonotype showed up many times. The V and J genes are TRBV7-3 and TRBJ2-2; the match to TRBD1 covers 8 bases. This CDR3 is built from 15 residues. V shed 4 bases and J 7 bases; nucleotides not matched to a gene: 8. From germline, CDR1 is SGHTA and CDR2 FQGTGA. CDR3 protein: CASSSGQGRSGELFF. The CDR3 bases are TGTGCCAGCAGCTCCGGACAGGGTCGGAGCGGGGAGCTGTTTTTT.

The V and J genes are TRBV9 and TRBJ2-1, with 10 bases matching TRBD2. V dropped 1 base and J dropped 2; count of bases not matched to a gene: 3. There are 16 residues in the CDR3. Germline V gene lookup returns CDR1 SGDLS and CDR2 YYNGEE. The CDR3 here is CASSVRLAGTYNEQFF. The CDR3 DNA is TGTGCCAGCAGCGTAAGACTAGCGGGTACCTACAATGAGCAGTTCTTC. The full variable domain, rest sourced from reference TRBV9 and TRBJ2-1, is DSGVTQTPKHLITATGQRVTLRCSPRSGDLSVYWYQQSLDQGLQFLIQYYNGEERAKGNILERFSAQQFPDLHSELNLSSLELGDSALYFCASSVRLAGTYNEQFFGPGTRLTVL.

This clonotype was detected many times. The chain couples TRBV7-9 to TRBJ2-7; 9 bases are shared with TRBD1. The V and J ends lost 5 bases and 2 bases, in that order; junction bases with no gene match: 4. There are 14 residues in the CDR3. CDR1 is SEHNR, CDR2 FQNEAQ, per germline (reference sequence). The DNA for the CDR3 is TGTGCCAGCAGCGAGACAGGGGGGACCTACGAGCAGTACTTC. This translates into CASSETGGTYEQYF.

The J gene is TRBJ2-3, the V gene TRBV3-1; 14 bases agree with TRBD2. Germline V gene sequence: CDR1 LGHDT, CDR2 YNNKEL (reference sequence). The CDR3 is 20 amino acids. The V gene end was trimmed by 11 bases and the J gene end by 2 bases; junction bases not matched to a gene: 21. The CDR3 reads CACCQVLPGLAGVLTDTQYF. The CDR3 DNA reads TGTGCCTGCTGCCAAGTCCTTCCGGGACTAGCGGGGGTCCTCACAGATACGCAGTATTTT.

In its sample, this clonotype was seen many times. The chain recombines TRBV9 with TRBJ2-3, with no clear D. Trimming stripped 1 base from V and 6 bases from J, with 6 bases between. CDR1 and CDR2 (germline): SGDLS, YYNGEE. This CDR3 is built from 12 residues. CDR3 sequence (DNA): TGTGCCAGCAGCGTAAACGGGGATACGCAGTATTTT. Its protein is CASSVNGDTQYF.

This clonotype appeared many times. The rearrangement uses TRBV11-2 and TRBJ2-3; 7 bases align to TRBD2. The CDR3 covers 15 residues. The trim removed 4 bases at V and 4 bases at J, leaving 8 bases unmatched. CDR1 SGHAT and CDR2 FQNNGV come from the germline V gene. The CDR3 DNA is TGTGCCAGCAGCTCCCTGGCGGGAGACCCAGATACGCAGTATTTT. Translating gives CASSSLAGDPDTQYF.

This clonotype was recorded many times. The chain joins TRBV20-1 to TRBJ1-2; no clear D. The CDR3 length is 12 residues. In germline, CDR1 is DFQATT, CDR2 SNEGSKA (reference sequence). V was shortened by 2 bases and J by 5 bases, with 9 bases between the two germline ends. The CDR3 spells CSARPTEYGYTF. DNA for the CDR3: TGCAGTGCTAGACCCACAGAGTATGGCTACACCTTC.

There are many counts of this clonotype. The chain employs TRBV4-3 and TRBJ1-3; no reliable D call. Per the germline V gene, CDR1 is LGHNA and CDR2 is YSLEER. The CDR3 runs to 16 residues. Trimming took 4 bases from V and 5 from J, leaving 18 bases between them. CDR3 DNA: TGCGCCAGCAGCCCCTTATTAACCACGTCCCGAAACACCATATATTTT. As protein: CASSPLLTTSRNTIYF.

The chain carries TRBV9 and TRBJ2-6, with no clear D. The CDR3 contains 15 residues. Trimming cost V 3 bases and J 2 bases, with 9 bases left between them. Per the germline V gene, CDR1 is SGDLS and CDR2 is YYNGEE. CDR3 DNA: TGTGCCAGCAGCGACGTGTACCCTGGGGCCAACGTCCTGACTTTC. Translating it yields CASSDVYPGANVLTF. Looking up the rest from reference TRBV9 and TRBJ2-6 gives the full variable domain: DSGVTQTPKHLITATGQRVTLRCSPRSGDLSVYWYQQSLDQGLQFLIQYYNGEERAKGNILERFSAQQFPDLHSELNLSSLELGDSALYFCASSDVYPGANVLTFGAGSRLTVL.